This TCR beta chain was identified during a study of blood T cell repertoires in COVID-19. Study as a whole: Spain, Italy and the United States supplied samples that represented acute and convalescent COVID-19.

Study processing details: Reference gene primer amplification gave estimated nucleated cell counts. The method was immunoSEQ multiplex PCR; TCRdb's version includes in-frame clones alone and lacks a portion of them. V, J and clone size are those of that table, while D and trimming were read from the DNA. The sample has about 51,000 clones; 65% to 90% are singletons. The V gene end was trimmed by 0 bases and the J gene end by 7 bases; junction bases not matched to a gene: 8. CDR1 and CDR2 from the germline V gene are SGDLS and YYNGEE. There are 16 residues in the CDR3. The sequence came from a man aged 55 to 69 with acute or convalescent COVID-19. The sample taken for sequencing was peripheral blood. This rearrangement joins TRBV9 to TRBJ2-1, with 9 bases that match TRBD2. The CDR3 region is CASSVGGGRGANEQFF. The CDR3 nucleotides read TGTGCCAGCAGCGTAGGTGGCGGGAGGGGTGCAAATGAGCAGTTCTTC.